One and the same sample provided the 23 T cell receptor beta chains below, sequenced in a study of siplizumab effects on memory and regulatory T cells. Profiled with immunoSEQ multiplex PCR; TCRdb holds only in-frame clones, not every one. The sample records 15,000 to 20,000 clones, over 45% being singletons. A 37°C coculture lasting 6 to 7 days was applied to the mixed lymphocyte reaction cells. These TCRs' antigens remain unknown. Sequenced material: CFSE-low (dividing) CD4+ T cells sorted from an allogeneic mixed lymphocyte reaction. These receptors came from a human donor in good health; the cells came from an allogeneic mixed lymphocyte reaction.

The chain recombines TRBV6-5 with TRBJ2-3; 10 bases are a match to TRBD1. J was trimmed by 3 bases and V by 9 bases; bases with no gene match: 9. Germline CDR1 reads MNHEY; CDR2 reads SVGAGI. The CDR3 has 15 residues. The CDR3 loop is CASLPTGGKTDTQYF. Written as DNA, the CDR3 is TGTGCCAGTTTACCGACAGGGGGCAAAACAGATACGCAGTATTTT.

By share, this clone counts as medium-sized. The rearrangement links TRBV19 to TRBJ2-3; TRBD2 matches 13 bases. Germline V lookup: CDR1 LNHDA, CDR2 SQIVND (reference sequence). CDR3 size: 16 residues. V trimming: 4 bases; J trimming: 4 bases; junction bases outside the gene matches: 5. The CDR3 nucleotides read TGTGCCAGTAGTACCCGGACTAGCGGGAGTCCAGATACGCAGTATTTT. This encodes CASSTRTSGSPDTQYF.

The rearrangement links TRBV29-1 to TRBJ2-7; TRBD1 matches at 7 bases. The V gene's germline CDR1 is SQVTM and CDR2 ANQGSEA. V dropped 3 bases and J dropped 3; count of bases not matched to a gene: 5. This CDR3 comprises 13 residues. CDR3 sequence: CSVDVGTDYEQYF. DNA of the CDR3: TGCAGCGTTGATGTGGGGACAGACTACGAGCAGTACTTC.

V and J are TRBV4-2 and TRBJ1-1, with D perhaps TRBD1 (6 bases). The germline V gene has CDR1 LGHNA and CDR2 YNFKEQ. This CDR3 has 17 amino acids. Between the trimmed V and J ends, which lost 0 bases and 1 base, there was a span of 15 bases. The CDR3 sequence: CASSQDLEGHRNTEAFF. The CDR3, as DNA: TGTGCCAGCAGCCAAGATCTGGAGGGACACAGGAACACTGAAGCTTTCTTT.

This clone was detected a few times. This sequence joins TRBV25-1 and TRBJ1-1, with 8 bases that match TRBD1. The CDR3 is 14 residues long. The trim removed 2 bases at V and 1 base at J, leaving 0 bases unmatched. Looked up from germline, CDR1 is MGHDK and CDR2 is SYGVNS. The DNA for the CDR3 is TGTGCCAGCAGTGAAGACAGGGGGAACACTGAAGCTTTCTTT. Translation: CASSEDRGNTEAFF.

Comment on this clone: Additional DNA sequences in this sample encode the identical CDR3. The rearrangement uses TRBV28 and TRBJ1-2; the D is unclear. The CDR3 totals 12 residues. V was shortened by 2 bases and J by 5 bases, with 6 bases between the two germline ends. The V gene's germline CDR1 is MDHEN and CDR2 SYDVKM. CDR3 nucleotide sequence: TGTGCCAGCAGTTTAGGCGGGTATGGCTACACCTTC. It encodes CASSLGGYGYTF.

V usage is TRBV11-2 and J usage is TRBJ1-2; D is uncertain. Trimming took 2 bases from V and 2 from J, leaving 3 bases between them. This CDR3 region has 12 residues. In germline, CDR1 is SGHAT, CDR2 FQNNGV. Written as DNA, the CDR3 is TGTGCCAGCAGCTTAAACAACTATGGCTACACCTTC. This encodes CASSLNNYGYTF.

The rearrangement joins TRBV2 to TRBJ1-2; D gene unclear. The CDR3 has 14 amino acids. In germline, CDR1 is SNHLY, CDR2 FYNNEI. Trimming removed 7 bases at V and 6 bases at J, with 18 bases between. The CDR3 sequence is CASTRGRLPHGYTF. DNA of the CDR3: TGTGCCAGCACCCGAGGGCGGCTTCCCCATGGCTACACCTTC.

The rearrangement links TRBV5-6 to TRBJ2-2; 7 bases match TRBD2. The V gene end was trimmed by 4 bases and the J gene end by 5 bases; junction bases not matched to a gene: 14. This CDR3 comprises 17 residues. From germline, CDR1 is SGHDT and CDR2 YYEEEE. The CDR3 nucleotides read TGTGCCAGCAGCCCCCTAGTCGCGGGGGTTAATACCGGGGAGCTGTTTTTT. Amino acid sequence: CASSPLVAGVNTGELFF.

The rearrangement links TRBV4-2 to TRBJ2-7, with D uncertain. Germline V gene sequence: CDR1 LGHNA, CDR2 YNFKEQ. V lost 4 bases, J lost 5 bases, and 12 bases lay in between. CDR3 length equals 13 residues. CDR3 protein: CASSRDVRDEQYF. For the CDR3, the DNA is TGTGCCAGCAGCCGTGATGTACGGGACGAGCAGTACTTC.

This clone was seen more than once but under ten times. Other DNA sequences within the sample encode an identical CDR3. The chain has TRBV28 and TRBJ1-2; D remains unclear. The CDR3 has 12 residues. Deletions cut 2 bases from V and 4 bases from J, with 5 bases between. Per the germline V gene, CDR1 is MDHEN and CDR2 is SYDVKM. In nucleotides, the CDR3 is TGTGCCAGCAGTTTAGGTGGCTATGGCTACACCTTC. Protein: CASSLGGYGYTF.

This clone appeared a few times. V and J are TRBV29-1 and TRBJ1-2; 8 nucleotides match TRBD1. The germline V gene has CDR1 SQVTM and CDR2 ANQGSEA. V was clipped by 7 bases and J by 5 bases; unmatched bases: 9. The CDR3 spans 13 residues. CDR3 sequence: CSGTRTGPYGYTF. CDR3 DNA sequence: TGCAGCGGGACCCGGACAGGGCCTTATGGCTACACCTTC.

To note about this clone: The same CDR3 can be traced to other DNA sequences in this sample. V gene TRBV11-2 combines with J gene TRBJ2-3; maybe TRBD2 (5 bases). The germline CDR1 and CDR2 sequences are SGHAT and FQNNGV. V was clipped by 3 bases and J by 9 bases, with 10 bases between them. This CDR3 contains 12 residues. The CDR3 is CASSLGSLTQYF. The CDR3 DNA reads TGTGCCAGCAGCTTGGGGAGCCTCACGCAGTATTTT.

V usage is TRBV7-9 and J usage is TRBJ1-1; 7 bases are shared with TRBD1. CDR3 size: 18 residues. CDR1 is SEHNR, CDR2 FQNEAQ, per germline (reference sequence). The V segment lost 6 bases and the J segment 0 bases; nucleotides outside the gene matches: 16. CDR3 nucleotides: TGTGCCAGCAGTCGAAAGCTAGGGGAGGGGGCTATGAACACTGAAGCTTTCTTT. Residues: CASSRKLGEGAMNTEAFF.

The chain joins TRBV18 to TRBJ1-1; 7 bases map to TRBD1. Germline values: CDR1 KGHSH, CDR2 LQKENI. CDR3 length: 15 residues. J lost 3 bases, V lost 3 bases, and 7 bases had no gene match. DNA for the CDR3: TGTGCCAGCTCACCTAATGGCAGGGGGGACACTGAAGCTTTCTTT. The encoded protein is CASSPNGRGDTEAFF.

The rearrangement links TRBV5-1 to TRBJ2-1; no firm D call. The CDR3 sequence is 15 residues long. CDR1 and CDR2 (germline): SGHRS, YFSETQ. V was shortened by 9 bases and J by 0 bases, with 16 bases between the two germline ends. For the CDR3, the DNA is TGCGCCACCCATCCTCTGGCCGGCTCCTACAATGAGCAGTTCTTC. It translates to CATHPLAGSYNEQFF.

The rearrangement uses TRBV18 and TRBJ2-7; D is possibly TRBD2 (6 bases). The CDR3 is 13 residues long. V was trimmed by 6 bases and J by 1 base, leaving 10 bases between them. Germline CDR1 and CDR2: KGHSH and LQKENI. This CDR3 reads CASSPGLSYEQYF. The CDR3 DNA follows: TGTGCCAGCTCTCCGGGACTTTCCTACGAGCAGTACTTC.

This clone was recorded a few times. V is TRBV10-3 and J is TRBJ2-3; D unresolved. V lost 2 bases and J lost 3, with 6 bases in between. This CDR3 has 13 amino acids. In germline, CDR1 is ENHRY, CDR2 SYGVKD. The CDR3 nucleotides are TGTGCCATCAGTGAGCTACGGACAGATACGCAGTATTTT. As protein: CAISELRTDTQYF.

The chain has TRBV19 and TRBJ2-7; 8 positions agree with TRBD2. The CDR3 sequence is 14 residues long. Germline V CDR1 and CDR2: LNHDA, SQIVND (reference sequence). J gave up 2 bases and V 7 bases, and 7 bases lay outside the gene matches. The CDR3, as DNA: TGTGCCAGTAACCGGGGGGGGCTGGCCTACGAGCAGTACTTC. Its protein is CASNRGGLAYEQYF.

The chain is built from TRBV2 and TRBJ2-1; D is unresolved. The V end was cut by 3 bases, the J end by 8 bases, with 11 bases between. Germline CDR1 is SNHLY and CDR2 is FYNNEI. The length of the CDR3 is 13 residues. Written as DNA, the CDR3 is TGTGCCAGCAGTGACAATAGCCGGGATGAGCAGTTCTTC. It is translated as CASSDNSRDEQFF.

The CDR3 here is CASSPQGFGQPQHF. CDR3 bases: TGTGCCAGCAGTCCTCAGGGGTTTGGTCAGCCCCAGCATTTT. The chain uses TRBV7-9 and TRBJ1-5; a weak D match, TRBD1 (6 bases). The CDR3 contains 14 residues. Germline V gene data show CDR1 as SEHNR and CDR2 as FQNEAQ (reference sequence). V lost 6 bases, J lost 6 bases, and 15 bases lay in between.

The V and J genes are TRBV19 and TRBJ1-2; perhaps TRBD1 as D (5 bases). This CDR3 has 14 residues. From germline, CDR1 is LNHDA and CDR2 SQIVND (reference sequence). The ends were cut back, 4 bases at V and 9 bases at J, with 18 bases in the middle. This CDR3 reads CASSRAGKAYSYTF. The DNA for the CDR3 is TGTGCCAGTAGTAGGGCAGGGAAGGCTTATAGCTACACCTTC. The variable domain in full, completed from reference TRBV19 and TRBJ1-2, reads DGGITQSPKYLFRKEGQNVTLSCEQNLNHDAMYWYRQDPGQGLRLIYYSQIVNDFQKGDIAEGYSVSREKKESFPLTVTSAQKNPTAFYLCASSRAGKAYSYTFGSGTRLTVV.

The CDR3 loop is CASSEAGGYNEQFF. The CDR3 DNA is TGTGCCAGCAGTGAAGCGGGGGGGTACAATGAGCAGTTCTTC. V usage is TRBV6-1 and J usage is TRBJ2-1, with 7 bases matching TRBD2. The CDR3 contains 14 residues. Germline V gene sequence: CDR1 MNHNS, CDR2 SASEGT. The V gene end was trimmed by 0 bases and the J gene end by 4 bases; junction bases not matched to a gene: 0.